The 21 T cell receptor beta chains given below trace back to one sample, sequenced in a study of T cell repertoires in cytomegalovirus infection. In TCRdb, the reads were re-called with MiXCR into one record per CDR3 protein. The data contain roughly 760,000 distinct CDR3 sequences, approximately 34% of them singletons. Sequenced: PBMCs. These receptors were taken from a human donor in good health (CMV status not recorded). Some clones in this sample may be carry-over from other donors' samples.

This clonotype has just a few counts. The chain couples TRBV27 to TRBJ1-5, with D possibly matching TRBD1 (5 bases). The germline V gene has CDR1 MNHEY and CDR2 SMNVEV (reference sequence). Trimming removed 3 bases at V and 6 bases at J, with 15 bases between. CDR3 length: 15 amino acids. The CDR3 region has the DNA TGTGCCAGCAGTTTGGAATGGGACGACCGTCAGCCCCAGCATTTT. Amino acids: CASSLEWDDRQPQHF.

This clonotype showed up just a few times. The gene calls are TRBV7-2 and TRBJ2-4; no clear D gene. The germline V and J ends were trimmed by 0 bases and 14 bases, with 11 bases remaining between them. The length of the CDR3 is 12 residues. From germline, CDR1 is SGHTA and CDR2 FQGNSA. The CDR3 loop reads CASSLAAPGKYF. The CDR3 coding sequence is TGTGCCAGCAGCTTAGCTGCCCCGGGCAAGTACTTC.

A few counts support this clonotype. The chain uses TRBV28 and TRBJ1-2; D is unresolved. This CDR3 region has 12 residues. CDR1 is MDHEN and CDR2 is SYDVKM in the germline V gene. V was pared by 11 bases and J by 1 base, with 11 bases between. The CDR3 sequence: CAVRRLNYGYTF. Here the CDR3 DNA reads TGTGCCGTGCGACGCCTTAACTATGGCTACACCTTC.

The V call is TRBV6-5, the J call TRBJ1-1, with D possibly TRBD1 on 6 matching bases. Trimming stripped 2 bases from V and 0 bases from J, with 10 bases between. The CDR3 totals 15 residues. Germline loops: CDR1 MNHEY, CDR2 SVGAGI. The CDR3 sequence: CASSYVGQMNTEAFF. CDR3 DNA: TGTGCCAGCAGTTACGTAGGACAGATGAACACTGAAGCTTTCTTT.

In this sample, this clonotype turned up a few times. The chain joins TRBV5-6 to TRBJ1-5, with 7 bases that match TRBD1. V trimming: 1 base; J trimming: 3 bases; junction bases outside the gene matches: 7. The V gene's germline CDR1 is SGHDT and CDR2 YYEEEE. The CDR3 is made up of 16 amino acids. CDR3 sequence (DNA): TGTGCCAGCAGCTTGTTTGGGGACAGCGTCAATCAGCCCCAGCATTTT. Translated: CASSLFGDSVNQPQHF.

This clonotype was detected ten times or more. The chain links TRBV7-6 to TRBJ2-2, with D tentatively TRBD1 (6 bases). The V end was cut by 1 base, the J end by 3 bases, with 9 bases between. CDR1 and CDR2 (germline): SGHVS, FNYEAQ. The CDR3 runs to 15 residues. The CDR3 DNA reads TGTGCCAGCAGCTTAGTCCCAGGGGACACCGGGGAGCTGTTTTTT. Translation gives CASSLVPGDTGELFF.

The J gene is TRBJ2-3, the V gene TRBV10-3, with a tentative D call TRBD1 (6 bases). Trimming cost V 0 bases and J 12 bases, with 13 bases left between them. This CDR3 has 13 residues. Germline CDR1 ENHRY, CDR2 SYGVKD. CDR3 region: CAISESIQGIQYF. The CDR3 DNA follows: TGTGCCATCAGTGAGTCGATACAGGGCATTCAGTATTTT.

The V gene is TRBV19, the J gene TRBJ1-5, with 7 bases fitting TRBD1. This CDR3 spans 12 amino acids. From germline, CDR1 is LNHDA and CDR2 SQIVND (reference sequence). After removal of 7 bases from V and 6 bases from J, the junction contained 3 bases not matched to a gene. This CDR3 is CASTTGVQPQHF. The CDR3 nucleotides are TGTGCCAGTACCACAGGGGTTCAGCCCCAGCATTTT.

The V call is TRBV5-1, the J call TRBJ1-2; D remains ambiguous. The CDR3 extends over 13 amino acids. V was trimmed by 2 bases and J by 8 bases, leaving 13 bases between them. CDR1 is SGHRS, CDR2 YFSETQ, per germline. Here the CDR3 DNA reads TGCGCCAGCAGCTTATTTTATGCGGAAGGCTACACCTTC. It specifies CASSLFYAEGYTF.

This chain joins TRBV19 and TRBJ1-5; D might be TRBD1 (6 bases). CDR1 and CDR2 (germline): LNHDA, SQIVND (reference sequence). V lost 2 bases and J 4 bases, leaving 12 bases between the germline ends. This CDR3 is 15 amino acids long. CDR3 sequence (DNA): TGTGCCAGTAGTATATCAGGACAGCCGAATCAGCCCCAGCATTTT. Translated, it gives CASSISGQPNQPQHF.

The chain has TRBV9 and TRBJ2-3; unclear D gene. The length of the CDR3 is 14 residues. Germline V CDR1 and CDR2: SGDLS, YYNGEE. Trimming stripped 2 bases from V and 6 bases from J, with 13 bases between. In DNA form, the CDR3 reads TGTGCCAGCAGCGTCATCGGTCGTAGTGATACGCAGTATTTT. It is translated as CASSVIGRSDTQYF.

CDR3: CASRIGLAAGIKFF. The CDR3 bases are TGTGCCAGCAGAATAGGCTTAGCGGCAGGGATTAAGTTCTTC. The chain carries TRBV6-8 and TRBJ2-1; tentative D call: TRBD2 (6 bases). Trimming cost V 6 bases and J 14 bases, with 23 bases left between them. The CDR3 is 14 amino acids. In germline, CDR1 is MNHGY, CDR2 SAAAGT.

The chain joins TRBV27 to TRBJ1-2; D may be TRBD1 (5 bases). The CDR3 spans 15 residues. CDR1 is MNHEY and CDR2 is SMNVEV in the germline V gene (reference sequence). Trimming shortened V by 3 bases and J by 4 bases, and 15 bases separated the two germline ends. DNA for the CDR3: TGTGCCAGCAGTTTGTCCAGGGAGGGATCCTATGGCTACACCTTC. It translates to CASSLSREGSYGYTF.

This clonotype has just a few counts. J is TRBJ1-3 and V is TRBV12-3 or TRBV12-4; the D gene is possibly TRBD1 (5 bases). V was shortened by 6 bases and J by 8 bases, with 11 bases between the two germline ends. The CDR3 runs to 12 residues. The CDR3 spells CASSPGGDTIYF. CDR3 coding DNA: TGTGCCAGCAGCCCGGGGGGGGACACCATATATTTT.

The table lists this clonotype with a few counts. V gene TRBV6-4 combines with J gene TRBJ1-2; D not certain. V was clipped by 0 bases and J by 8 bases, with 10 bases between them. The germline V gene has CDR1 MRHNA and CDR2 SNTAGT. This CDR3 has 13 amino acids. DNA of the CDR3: TGTGCCAGCAGTGACTCTAGGTCGAACGGCTACACCTTC. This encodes CASSDSRSNGYTF.

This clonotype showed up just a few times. The CDR3 sequence is CATSDRENEQFF. DNA of the CDR3: TGTGCCACCTCGGACAGGGAAAATGAGCAGTTCTTC. The V gene is TRBV28, the J gene TRBJ2-1, with TRBD1 identical over 8 bases. The trim removed 10 bases at V and 7 bases at J, leaving 6 bases unmatched. The germline V gene encodes CDR1 MDHEN and CDR2 SYDVKM. CDR3 length: 12 residues.

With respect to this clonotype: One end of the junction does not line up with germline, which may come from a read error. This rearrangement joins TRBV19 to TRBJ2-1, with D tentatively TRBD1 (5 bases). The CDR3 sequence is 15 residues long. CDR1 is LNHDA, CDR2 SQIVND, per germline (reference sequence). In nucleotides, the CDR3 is TGTGCCAGTAGTATCCGCGACAGTCCCTACCATGAGCAGTTCTTC. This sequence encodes CASSIRDSPYHEQFF. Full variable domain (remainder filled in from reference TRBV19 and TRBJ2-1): DGGITQSPKYLFRKEGQNVTLSCEQNLNHDAMYWYRQDPGQGLRLIYYSQIVNDFQKGDIAEGYSVSREKKESFPLTVTSAQKNPTAFYLCASSIRDSPYHEQFFGPGTRLTVL.

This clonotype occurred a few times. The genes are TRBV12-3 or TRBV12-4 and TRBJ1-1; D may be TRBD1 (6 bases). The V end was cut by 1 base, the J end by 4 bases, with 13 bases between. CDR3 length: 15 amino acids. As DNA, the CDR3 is TGTGCCAGCAGTTTAGGCCTACAGGGTTCCACTGAAGCTTTCTTT. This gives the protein CASSLGLQGSTEAFF.

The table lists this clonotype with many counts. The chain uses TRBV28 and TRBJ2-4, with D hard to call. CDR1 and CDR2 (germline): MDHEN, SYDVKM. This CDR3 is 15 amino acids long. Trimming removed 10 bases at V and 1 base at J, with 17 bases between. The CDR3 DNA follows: TGTGCCACCACAGATGGGTTGGGGGCCAAAAACATTCAGTACTTC. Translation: CATTDGLGAKNIQYF.

In nucleotides, the CDR3 is TGCAGTGCACGACTAGCGGGAGCTTACAATGAGCAGTTCTTC. Its protein is CSARLAGAYNEQFF. The chain has TRBV20-1 and TRBJ2-1; 12 nucleotides align to TRBD2. This CDR3 has 14 residues. Losses at the gene ends were 6 bases for V and 4 bases for J; bases not matched to a gene: 4. The germline V gene has CDR1 DFQATT and CDR2 SNEGSKA (reference sequence).

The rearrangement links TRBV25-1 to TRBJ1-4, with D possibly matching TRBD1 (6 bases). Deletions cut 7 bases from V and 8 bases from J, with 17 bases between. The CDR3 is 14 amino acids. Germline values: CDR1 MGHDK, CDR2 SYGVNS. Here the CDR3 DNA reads TGTGCCAGCACCGGGGGCGCGGGAATCGAAAAACTGTTTTTT. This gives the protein CASTGGAGIEKLFF.